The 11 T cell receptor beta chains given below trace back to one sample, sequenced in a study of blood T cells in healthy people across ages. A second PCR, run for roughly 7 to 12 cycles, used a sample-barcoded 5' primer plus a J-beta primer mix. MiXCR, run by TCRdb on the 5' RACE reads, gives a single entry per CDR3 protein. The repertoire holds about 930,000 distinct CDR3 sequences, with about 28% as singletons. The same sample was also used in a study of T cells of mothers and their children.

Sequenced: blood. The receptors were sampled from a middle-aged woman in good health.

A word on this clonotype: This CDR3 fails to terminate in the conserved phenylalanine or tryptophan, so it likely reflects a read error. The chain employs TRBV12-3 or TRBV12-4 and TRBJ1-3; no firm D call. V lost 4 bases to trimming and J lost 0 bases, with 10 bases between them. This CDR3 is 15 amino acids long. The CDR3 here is CASSYLDGSGNTIYC. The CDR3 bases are TGTGCCAGCAGTTACTTAGACGGCTCTGGAAACACCATATATTGT.

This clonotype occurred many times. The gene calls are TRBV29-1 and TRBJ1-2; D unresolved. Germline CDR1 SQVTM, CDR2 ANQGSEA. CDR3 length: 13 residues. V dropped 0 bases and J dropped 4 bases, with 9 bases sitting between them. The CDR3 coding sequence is TGCAGCGTTGAAGATCCGGACGGCTATGGCTACACCTTC. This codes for CSVEDPDGYGYTF. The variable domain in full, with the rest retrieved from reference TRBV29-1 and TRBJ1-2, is SAVISQKPSRDICQRGTSLTIQCQVDSQVTMMFWYRQQPGQSLTLIATANQGSEATYESGFVIDKFPISRPNLTFSTLTVSNMSPEDSSIYLCSVEDPDGYGYTFGSGTRLTVV.

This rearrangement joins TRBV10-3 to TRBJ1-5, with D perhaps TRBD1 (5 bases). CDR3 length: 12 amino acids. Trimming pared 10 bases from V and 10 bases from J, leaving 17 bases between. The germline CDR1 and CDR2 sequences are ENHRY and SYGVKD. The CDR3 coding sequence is TGTGCCAGCGGGGGGTCGGGAAGCCCCCAGCATTTT. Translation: CASGGSGSPQHF.

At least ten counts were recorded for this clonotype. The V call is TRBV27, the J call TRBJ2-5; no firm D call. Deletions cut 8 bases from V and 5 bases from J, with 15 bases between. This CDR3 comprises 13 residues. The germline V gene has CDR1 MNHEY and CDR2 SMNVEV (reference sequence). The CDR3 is CASQRSTYETQYF. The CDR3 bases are TGTGCCAGCCAACGAAGCACGTACGAGACCCAGTACTTC.

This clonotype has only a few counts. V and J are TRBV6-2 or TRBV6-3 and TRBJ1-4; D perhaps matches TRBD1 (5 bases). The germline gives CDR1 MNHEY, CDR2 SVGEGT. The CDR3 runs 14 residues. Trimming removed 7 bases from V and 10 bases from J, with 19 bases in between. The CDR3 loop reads CASTQQVRYGKLFF. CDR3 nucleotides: TGTGCCAGCACCCAACAGGTCCGGTATGGAAAACTGTTTTTT.

Here the CDR3 reads CAITTGPGGQFF. The CDR3 DNA is TGTGCCATCACCACAGGCCCGGGAGGGCAGTTCTTC. The V and J genes are TRBV10-3 and TRBJ2-1; TRBD2 matches 7 bases. With 7 bases clipped from V and 12 bases from J, the junction kept 9 bases outside the gene matches. The CDR3 length is 12 residues. Germline loops: CDR1 ENHRY, CDR2 SYGVKD.

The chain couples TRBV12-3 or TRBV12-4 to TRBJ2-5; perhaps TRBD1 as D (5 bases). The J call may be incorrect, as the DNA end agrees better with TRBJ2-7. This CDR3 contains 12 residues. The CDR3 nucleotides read TGTGCCAGCAGTCAGAGAAGGGGCGAGCAGTACTTC. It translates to CASSQRRGEQYF.

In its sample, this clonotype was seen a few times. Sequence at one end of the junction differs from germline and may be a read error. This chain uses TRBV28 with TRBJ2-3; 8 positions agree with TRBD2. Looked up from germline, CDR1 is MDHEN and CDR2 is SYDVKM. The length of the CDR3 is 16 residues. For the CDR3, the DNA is TGTGCCAGCAGTACATCGCGGGGGGCTCGCACGGATACGCAGTATTTT. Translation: CASSTSRGARTDTQYF. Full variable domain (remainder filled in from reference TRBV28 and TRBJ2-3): DVKVTQSSRYLVKRTGEKVFLECVQDMDHENMFWYRQDPGLGLRLIYFSYDVKMKEKGDIPEGYSVSREKKERFSLILESASTNQTSMYLCASSTSRGARTDTQYFGPGTRLTVL.

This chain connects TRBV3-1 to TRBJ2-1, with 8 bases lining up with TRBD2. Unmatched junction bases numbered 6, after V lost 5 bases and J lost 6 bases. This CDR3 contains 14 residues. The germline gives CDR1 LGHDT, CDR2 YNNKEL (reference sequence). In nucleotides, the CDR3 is TGTGCCAGCAGCGTTCTAGCGGGCCTCAATGAGCAGTTCTTC. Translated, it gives CASSVLAGLNEQFF.

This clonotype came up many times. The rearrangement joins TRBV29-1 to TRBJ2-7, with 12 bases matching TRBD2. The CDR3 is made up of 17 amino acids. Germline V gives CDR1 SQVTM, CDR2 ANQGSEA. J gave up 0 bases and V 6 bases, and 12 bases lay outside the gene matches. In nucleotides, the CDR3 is TGCAGCGTCGCCCGGCTAGCGGGGGGGGTGAGCTCCTACGAGCAGTACTTC. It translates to CSVARLAGGVSSYEQYF.

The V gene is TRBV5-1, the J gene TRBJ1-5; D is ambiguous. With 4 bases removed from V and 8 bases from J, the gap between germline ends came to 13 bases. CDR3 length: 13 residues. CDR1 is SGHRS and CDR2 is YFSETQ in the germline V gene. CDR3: CASSRDGMEPQHF. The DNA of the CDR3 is TGCGCCAGCAGCCGTGATGGCATGGAGCCCCAGCATTTT.